This TCR beta chain was obtained from a study of shared clonotypes between healthy human individuals. Looking at the study overall: The composition of the donors was a couple of women and a few men aged 18 to 49.

Assay: immunoSEQ multiplex PCR; the TCRdb copy retains only in-frame clones and omits some. The table records about 2 million clones, about 95% of them present only once. Findings and caveats of the study: It was observed that approximately 5% of naive CD4 clonotypes were shared across a handful of donors. Non-shared clonotypes had lower generation probabilities than clonotypes shared by all four sorted-subset donors.

Details on this clone: Its antigen remains unidentified.

Naive CD8 cells lacked CD45RO, underwent positive selection for CCR7 and left out terminally differentiated effector memory CD45RA+ cells. Germline CDR1 and CDR2: SGHTA and FQGNSA. Trimming took 5 bases from V and 2 from J; bases not matched to a gene: 9. This CDR3 has 15 residues. The sequence came from a man aged 18-30 years in good health. The chain carries TRBV7-2 and TRBJ2-7, with 7 bases matching TRBD2. Input material: naive CD8+ T cells sorted from blood. The chain's CDR3 is CASSTAGLLTYEQYF. The CDR3 DNA reads as TGTGCCAGCAGCACCGCGGGACTACTAACCTACGAGCAGTACTTC. Drawing the rest from reference TRBV7-2 and TRBJ2-7, the complete variable domain is GAGVSQSPSNKVTEKGKDVELRCDPISGHTALYWYRQSLGQGLEFLIYFQGNSAPDKSGLPSDRFSAERTGGSVSTLTIQRTQQEDSAVYLCASSTAGLLTYEQYFGPGTRLTVT.